The 16 T cell receptor beta chains presented below share a single source sample, sequenced in a study of technical replicates of blood from a handful of donors. Repertoires were generated with immunoSEQ multiplex PCR, while TCRdb's copy carries only in-frame clones and drops some. The table has tens of thousands of clones, more than 95% seen once. The sequenced sample consisted of T cells isolated from PBMCs. These receptors were taken from a human donor in good health.

This chain connects TRBV5-4 to TRBJ2-2; D might be TRBD1 (6 bases). The V end lost 4 bases, the J end lost 6 bases, and 10 bases lay between the germline ends. Per the germline V gene, CDR1 is SGHNT and CDR2 is YYREEE (reference sequence). This CDR3 is 13 amino acids long. The CDR3 protein is CASSKGESGELFF. CDR3 nucleotide sequence: TGTGCCAGCAGCAAGGGGGAATCCGGGGAGCTGTTTTTT.

The gene calls are TRBV29-1 and TRBJ1-1, with TRBD1 as a possible D gene (6 bases). V shed 7 bases and J shed 6 bases, with 12 bases lying between them. CDR3 length: 11 residues. Per the germline V gene, CDR1 is SQVTM and CDR2 is ANQGSEA. CDR3 sequence (DNA): TGCAGCGGGGGGCTATCATCTGAAGCTTTCTTT. It is translated as CSGGLSSEAFF.

The genes are TRBV5-6 and TRBJ1-1; D unresolved. The germline gives CDR1 SGHDT, CDR2 YYEEEE. V shed 0 bases and J shed 4 bases, with 7 bases lying between them. This CDR3 is 13 amino acids long. The CDR3, as DNA: TGTGCCAGCAGCTTGGGGGGAGCCACTGAAGCTTTCTTT. Protein sequence: CASSLGGATEAFF.

The chain links TRBV28 to TRBJ1-3; 10 nucleotides agree with TRBD1. This CDR3 has 17 residues. CDR1 is MDHEN and CDR2 is SYDVKM in the germline V gene. Unmatched junction bases numbered 11, after V lost 9 bases and J lost 0 bases. CDR3 region: CASGPPGQGISGNTIYF. In DNA form, the CDR3 reads TGTGCCAGTGGTCCCCCGGGACAGGGGATCTCTGGAAACACCATATATTTT.

V usage is TRBV11-2 and J usage is TRBJ1-2, with D tentatively TRBD1 (6 bases). This CDR3 has 17 amino acids. With 1 base removed from V and 1 base from J, the gap between germline ends came to 16 bases. Per the germline V gene, CDR1 is SGHAT and CDR2 is FQNNGV. CDR3 nucleotide sequence: TGTGCCAGCAGCTTAGGTGCCATGCCGGGACATAACTATGGCTACACCTTC. This sequence encodes CASSLGAMPGHNYGYTF.

CDR3 coding DNA: TGTGCCACCGCGACTATCTACGAGCAGTACTTC. It is translated as CATATIYEQYF. The rearrangement uses TRBV6-1 and TRBJ2-7; D might be TRBD2 (5 bases). Between the trimmed V and J ends, which lost 10 bases and 3 bases, there was a span of 10 bases. The CDR3 is 11 amino acids. Per germline, CDR1 MNHNS and CDR2 SASEGT.

CDR3 DNA: TGTGCCTGGAGTGTGGGACAGGGCCAAAAACTGTTTTTT. It specifies CAWSVGQGQKLFF. The chain recombines TRBV30 with TRBJ1-4; 9 positions agree with TRBD1. V lost 0 bases to trimming and J lost 9 bases; unmatched junction nucleotides: 2. CDR1 is GTSNPN and CDR2 is SVGIG in the germline V gene (reference sequence). CDR3 length: 13 residues.

This chain joins TRBV10-3 and TRBJ1-2; D may be TRBD1 (5 bases). The V end was cut by 3 bases, the J end by 8 bases, with 28 bases between. The germline V gene encodes CDR1 ENHRY and CDR2 SYGVKD. This CDR3 has 18 residues. CDR3 in amino acids: CAISDLSTSKQDGGGYTF. The CDR3 DNA is TGTGCCATCAGTGATCTTTCCACGAGCAAACAGGACGGGGGAGGCTACACCTTC.

The rearrangement links TRBV20-1 to TRBJ1-3, with D uncertain. The CDR3 has 11 amino acids. V was cut by 1 base and J by 8 bases, with 6 bases left in between. CDR1 DFQATT and CDR2 SNEGSKA come from the germline V gene (reference sequence). The CDR3: CSARGRDTIYF. Written as DNA, the CDR3 is TGCAGTGCTAGAGGGAGGGACACCATATATTTT.

J is TRBJ2-3 and V is TRBV6-1, with 7 bases matching TRBD2. Germline values: CDR1 MNHNS, CDR2 SASEGT. The V and J ends lost 4 bases and 0 bases, in that order; junction bases with no gene match: 7. The CDR3 consists of 16 residues. The chain's CDR3 is CASSGPSGISTDTQYF. The CDR3 nucleotides read TGTGCCAGCAGTGGTCCTAGCGGAATTAGCACAGATACGCAGTATTTT.

This chain connects TRBV19 to TRBJ2-1; weak D call: TRBD2 (5 bases). Germline lookup yields CDR1 LNHDA and CDR2 SQIVND (reference sequence). V lost 4 bases, J lost 9 bases, and 13 bases lay in between. This CDR3 is 13 amino acids long. The CDR3 reads CASSSFGEGEQFF. The CDR3 DNA follows: TGTGCCAGTAGTAGTTTCGGGGAAGGTGAGCAGTTCTTC.

This chain uses TRBV4-1 with TRBJ2-7; maybe TRBD1 (6 bases). The length of the CDR3 is 15 residues. Trimming took 2 bases from V and 6 from J, leaving 17 bases between them. CDR1 is MGHRA and CDR2 is YSYEKL in the germline V gene. The chain's CDR3 is CASSQRGGTLGEQYF. CDR3 nucleotide sequence: TGCGCCAGCAGCCAACGAGGGGGAACCCTTGGCGAGCAGTACTTC.

This sequence joins TRBV28 and TRBJ2-7; 10 bases fit TRBD1. The V gene end was trimmed by 3 bases and the J gene end by 3 bases; junction bases not matched to a gene: 5. This CDR3 is 15 amino acids long. CDR1 and CDR2 from the germline V gene are MDHEN and SYDVKM. CDR3 residues: CASSLPTGGSYEQYF. The CDR3, as DNA: TGTGCCAGCAGTTTGCCGACAGGGGGCAGCTACGAGCAGTACTTC.

This chain links TRBV4-1 with TRBJ2-5, with 10 nucleotides matching TRBD1. Judging by the DNA end, TRBJ2-7 fits better; the J call may be wrong. From germline, CDR1 is MGHRA and CDR2 YSYEKL. The CDR3 runs to 16 residues. CDR3 sequence: CASSQVYGTGDSEQYF. CDR3 DNA sequence: TGCGCCAGCAGCCAAGTATATGGGACAGGGGATAGCGAGCAGTACTTC.

The chain combines TRBV27 with TRBJ1-5; 8 bases are shared with TRBD1. After removal of 6 bases from V and 5 bases from J, the junction contained 6 bases not matched to a gene. Germline V gene sequence: CDR1 MNHEY, CDR2 SMNVEV (reference sequence). This CDR3 has 14 amino acids. The CDR3 bases are TGTGCCAGCAGGAGGACAGGGAGGGATCAGCCCCAGCATTTT. Encoded protein: CASRRTGRDQPQHF.

CDR3 nucleotide sequence: TGCGCCAGCAGCCAAGTATACCCGGACAGTAACACTGAAGCTTTCTTT. Translation gives CASSQVYPDSNTEAFF. This chain connects TRBV4-1 to TRBJ1-1; perhaps TRBD1 as D (6 bases). Germline V gene data show CDR1 as MGHRA and CDR2 as YSYEKL. With 1 base removed from V and 2 bases from J, the gap between germline ends came to 14 bases. CDR3 size: 16 residues.